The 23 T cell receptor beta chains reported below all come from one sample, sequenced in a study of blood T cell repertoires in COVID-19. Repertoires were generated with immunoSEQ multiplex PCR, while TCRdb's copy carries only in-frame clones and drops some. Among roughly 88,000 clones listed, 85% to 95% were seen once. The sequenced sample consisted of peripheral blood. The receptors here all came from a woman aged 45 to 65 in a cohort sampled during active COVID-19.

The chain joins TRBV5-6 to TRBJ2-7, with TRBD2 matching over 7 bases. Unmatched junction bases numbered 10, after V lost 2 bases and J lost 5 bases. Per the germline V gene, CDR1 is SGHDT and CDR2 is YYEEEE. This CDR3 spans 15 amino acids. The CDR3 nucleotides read TGTGCCAGCAGCTTCTTCCTAGCGGCCGTGGACGAGCAGTACTTC. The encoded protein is CASSFFLAAVDEQYF. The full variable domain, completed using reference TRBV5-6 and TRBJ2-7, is DAGVTQSPTHLIKTRGQQVTLRCSPKSGHDTVSWYQQALGQGPQFIFQYYEEEERQRGNFPDRFSGHQFPNYSSELNVNALLLGDSALYLCASSFFLAAVDEQYFGPGTRLTVT.

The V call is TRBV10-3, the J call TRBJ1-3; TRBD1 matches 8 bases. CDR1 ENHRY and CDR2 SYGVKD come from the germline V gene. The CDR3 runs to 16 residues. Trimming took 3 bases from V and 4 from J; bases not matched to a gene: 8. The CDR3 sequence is CAISDPRQGSGNTIYF. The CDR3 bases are TGTGCCATCAGTGACCCCCGACAGGGGTCAGGAAACACCATATATTTT.

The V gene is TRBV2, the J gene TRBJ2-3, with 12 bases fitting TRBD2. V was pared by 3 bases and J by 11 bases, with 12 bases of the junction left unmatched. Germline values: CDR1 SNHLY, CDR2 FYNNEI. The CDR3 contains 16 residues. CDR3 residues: CASSETPSGRAPEQYF. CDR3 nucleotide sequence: TGTGCCAGCAGTGAGACGCCTAGCGGGAGGGCTCCGGAGCAGTATTTT.

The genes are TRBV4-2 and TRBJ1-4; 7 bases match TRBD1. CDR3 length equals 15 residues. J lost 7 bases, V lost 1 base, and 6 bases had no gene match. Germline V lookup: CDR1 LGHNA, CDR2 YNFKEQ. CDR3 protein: CASSQVQGLGEKLFF. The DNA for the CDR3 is TGTGCCAGCAGCCAAGTACAGGGGTTGGGTGAAAAACTGTTTTTT.

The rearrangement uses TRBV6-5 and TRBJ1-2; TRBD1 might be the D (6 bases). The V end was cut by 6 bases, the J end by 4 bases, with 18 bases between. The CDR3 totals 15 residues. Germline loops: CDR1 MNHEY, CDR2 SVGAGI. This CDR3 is CASRLGHSKVYGYTF. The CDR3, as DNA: TGTGCCAGCAGACTGGGACACTCGAAAGTCTATGGCTACACCTTC.

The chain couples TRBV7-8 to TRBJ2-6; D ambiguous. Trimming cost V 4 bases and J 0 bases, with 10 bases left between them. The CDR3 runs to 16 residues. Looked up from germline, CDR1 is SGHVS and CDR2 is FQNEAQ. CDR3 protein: CASSSPPSSGANVLTF. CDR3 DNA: TGTGCCAGCAGCTCGCCCCCCAGCTCTGGGGCCAACGTCCTGACTTTC.

The CDR3 region has the DNA TGCGCCAGCAGCTCCCAACAGGGGGCCGGTACTGAAGCTTTCTTT. It encodes CASSSQQGAGTEAFF. The chain couples TRBV5-1 to TRBJ1-1; 9 nucleotides line up with TRBD1. Germline V gene data show CDR1 as SGHRS and CDR2 as YFSETQ. The CDR3 covers 15 residues. Germline trimming cut 3 bases from V and 5 bases from J; bases unmatched to any gene: 8.

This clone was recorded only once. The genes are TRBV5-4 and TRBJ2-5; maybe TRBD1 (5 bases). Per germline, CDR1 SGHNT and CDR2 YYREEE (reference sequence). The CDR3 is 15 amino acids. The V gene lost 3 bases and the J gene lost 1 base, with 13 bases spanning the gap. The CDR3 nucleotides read TGTGCCAGCAGCTCCCAGACAGAGCCCCAAGAGACCCAGTACTTC. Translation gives CASSSQTEPQETQYF. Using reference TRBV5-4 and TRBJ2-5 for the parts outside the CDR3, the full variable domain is ETGVTQSPTHLIKTRGQQVTLRCSSQSGHNTVSWYQQALGQGPQFIFQYYREEENGRGNFPPRFSGLQFPNYSSELNVNALELDDSALYLCASSSQTEPQETQYFGPGTRLLVL.

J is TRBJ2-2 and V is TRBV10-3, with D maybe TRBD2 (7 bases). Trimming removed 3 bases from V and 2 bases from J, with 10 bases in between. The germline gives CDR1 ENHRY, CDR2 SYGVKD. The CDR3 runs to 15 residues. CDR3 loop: CAISERGANTGELFF. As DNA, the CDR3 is TGTGCCATCAGTGAACGGGGGGCTAACACCGGGGAGCTGTTTTTT.

CDR3 bases: TGTGCCAGCAGCTCCTACAGGGGTTGGGGCTACACCTTC. It is translated as CASSSYRGWGYTF. J is TRBJ1-2 and V is TRBV7-8; 7 bases align to TRBD1. This CDR3 spans 13 amino acids. Germline lookup yields CDR1 SGHVS and CDR2 FQNEAQ. The V segment lost 4 bases and the J segment 8 bases; nucleotides outside the gene matches: 7.

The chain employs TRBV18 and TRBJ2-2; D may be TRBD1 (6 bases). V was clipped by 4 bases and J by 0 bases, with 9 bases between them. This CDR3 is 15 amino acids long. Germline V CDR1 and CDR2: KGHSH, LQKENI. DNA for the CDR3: TGTGCCAGCTCACAACAGGGATCGAACACCGGGGAGCTGTTTTTT. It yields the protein CASSQQGSNTGELFF.

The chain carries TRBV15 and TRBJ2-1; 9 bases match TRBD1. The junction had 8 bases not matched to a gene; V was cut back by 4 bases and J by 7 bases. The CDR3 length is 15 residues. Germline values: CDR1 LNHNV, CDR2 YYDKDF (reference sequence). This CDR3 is CATSIQQGAWNEQFF. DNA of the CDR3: TGTGCCACCAGCATTCAACAGGGGGCTTGGAATGAGCAGTTCTTC.

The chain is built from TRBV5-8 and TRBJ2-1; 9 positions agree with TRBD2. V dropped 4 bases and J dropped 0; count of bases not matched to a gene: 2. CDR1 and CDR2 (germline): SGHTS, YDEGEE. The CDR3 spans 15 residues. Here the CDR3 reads CASSELAGSYNEQFF. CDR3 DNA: TGTGCCAGCAGCGAACTAGCGGGCTCCTACAATGAGCAGTTCTTC.

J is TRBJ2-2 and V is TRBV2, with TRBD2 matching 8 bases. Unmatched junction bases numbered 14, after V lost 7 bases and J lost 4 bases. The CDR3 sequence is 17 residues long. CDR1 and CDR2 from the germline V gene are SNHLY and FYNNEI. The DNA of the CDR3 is TGTGCCAGCACGGGGGATTCTTTACTAGCGGCCACCGGGGAGCTGTTTTTT. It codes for CASTGDSLLAATGELFF. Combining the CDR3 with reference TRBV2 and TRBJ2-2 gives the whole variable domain EPEVTQTPSHQVTQMGQEVILRCVPISNHLYFYWYRQILGQKVEFLVSFYNNEISEKSEIFDDQFSVERPDGSNFTLKIRSTKLEDSAMYFCASTGDSLLAATGELFFGEGSRLTVL.

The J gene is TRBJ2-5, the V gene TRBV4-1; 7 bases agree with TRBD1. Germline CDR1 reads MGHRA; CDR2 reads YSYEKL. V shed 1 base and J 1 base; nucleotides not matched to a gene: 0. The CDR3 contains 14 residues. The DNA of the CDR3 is TGCGCCAGCAGCCAAGGGACAGGCCAAGAGACCCAGTACTTC. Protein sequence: CASSQGTGQETQYF.

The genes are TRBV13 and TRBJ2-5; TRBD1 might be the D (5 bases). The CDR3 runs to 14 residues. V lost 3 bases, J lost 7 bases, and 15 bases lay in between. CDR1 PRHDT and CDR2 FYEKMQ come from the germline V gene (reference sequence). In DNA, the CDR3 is TGTGCCAGCAGCTTGCTAGACAGCGTCGGGACCCAGTACTTC. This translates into CASSLLDSVGTQYF.

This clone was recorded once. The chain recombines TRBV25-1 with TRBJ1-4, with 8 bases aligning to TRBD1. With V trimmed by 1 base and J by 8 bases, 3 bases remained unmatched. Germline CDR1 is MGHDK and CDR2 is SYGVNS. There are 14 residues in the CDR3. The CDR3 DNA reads TGTGCCAGCAGTGAATGGACAGGGAGGGAAAAACTGTTTTTT. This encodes CASSEWTGREKLFF.

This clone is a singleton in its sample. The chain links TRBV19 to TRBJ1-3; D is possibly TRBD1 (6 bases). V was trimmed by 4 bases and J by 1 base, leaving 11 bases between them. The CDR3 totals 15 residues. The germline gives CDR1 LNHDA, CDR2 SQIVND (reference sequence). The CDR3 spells CASSTPGQSGNTIYF. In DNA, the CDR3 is TGTGCCAGTAGTACGCCGGGACAATCTGGAAACACCATATATTTT.

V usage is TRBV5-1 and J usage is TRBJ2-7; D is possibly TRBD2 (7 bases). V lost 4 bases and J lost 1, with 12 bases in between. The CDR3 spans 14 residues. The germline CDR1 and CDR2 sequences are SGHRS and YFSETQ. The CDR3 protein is CASSPRGGSYEQYF. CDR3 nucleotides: TGCGCCAGCAGCCCGAGGGGGGGTTCCTACGAGCAGTACTTC.

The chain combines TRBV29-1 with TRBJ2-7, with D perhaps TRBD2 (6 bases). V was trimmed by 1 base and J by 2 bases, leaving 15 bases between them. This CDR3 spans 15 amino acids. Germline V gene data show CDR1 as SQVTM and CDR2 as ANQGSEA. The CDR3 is CSVEGRGRTTYEQYF. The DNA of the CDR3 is TGCAGCGTTGAAGGGAGGGGTAGGACTACCTACGAGCAGTACTTC.

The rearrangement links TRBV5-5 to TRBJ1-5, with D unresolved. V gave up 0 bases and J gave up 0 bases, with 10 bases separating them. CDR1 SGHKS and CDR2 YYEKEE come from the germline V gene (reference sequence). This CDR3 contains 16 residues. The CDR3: CASSLVAGNSNQPQHF. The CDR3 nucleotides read TGTGCCAGCAGCTTGGTTGCGGGTAATAGCAATCAGCCCCAGCATTTT.

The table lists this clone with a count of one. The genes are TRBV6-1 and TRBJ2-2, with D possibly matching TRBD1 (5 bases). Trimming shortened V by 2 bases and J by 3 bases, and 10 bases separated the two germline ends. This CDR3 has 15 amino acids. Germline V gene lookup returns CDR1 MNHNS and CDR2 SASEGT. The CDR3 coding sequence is TGTGCCAGCAGTGAACATCAGGGCTACACCGGGGAGCTGTTTTTT. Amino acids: CASSEHQGYTGELFF.

This chain's CDR3 is CASSLVPGGTDTQYF. CDR3 coding DNA: TGTGCCAGCAGCTTGGTGCCAGGGGGCACAGATACGCAGTATTTT. The chain employs TRBV5-5 and TRBJ2-3; a possible D gene is TRBD1 (6 bases). CDR3 length: 15 residues. Germline CDR1 and CDR2: SGHKS and YYEKEE (reference sequence). The ends were cut back, 0 bases at V and 1 base at J, with 9 bases in the middle. Supplemented by reference TRBV5-5 and TRBJ2-3, the full variable domain reads DAGVTQSPTHLIKTRGQQVTLRCSPISGHKSVSWYQQVLGQGPQFIFQYYEKEERGRGNFPDRFSARQFPNYSSELNVNALLLGDSALYLCASSLVPGGTDTQYFGPGTRLTVL.